This is a list of T cell receptor beta chains from one sample in a study of blood T cell repertoires in COVID-19. Measured with immunoSEQ multiplex PCR; TCRdb has only the in-frame clones, and not every one. There are approximately 56,000 clones in the sample; over 75% occur only once, and 26% lies in the top ten. The sample comprised peripheral blood. The receptors come from an elderly woman with COVID-19, enrolled during active disease. Each CDR3 is given with its conserved first and last residue. Fields, in order: clone size, D gene, V gene, J gene, CDR3 DNA, CDR3 protein. The D gene is left open where the match is weak. The listing skips clone size in some rows; elsewhere it reads once, few, many or a size class.

>few|TRBD2|TRBV7-2|TRBJ2-7
TGTGCCACCGGGACTAGCGACTACGAGCAGTACTTC
CATGTSDYEQYF
>.|.|TRBV5-5|TRBJ1-3
TGTGCCAGCAGCTGGAATGGGGGGGTTATGGCTGGAAACACCATATATTTT
CASSWNGGVMAGNTIYF
>.|.|TRBV24-1|TRBJ2-1
TGTGCCACCAGTGATTCCCCCCCTCAGTCCCCTAATGAGCAGTTCTTC
CATSDSPPQSPNEQFF
>.|.|TRBV11-2|TRBJ1-6
TGTGCCAGCAGCGCGGGGGCGCATAATTCACCCCTCCACTTT
CASSAGAHNSPLHF
>.|.|TRBV7-8|TRBJ1-1
TGTGCCAGCAGCTTCCGTATGAACACTGAAGCTTTCTTT
CASSFRMNTEAFF
>.|.|TRBV6-5|TRBJ2-5
TGTGCCAGCAGTTACGAGCGGACCCGGGATGAGACCCAGTACTTC
CASSYERTRDETQYF
>.|.|TRBV5-5|TRBJ1-2
TGTGCCAGCAGCTTTAGGTGGCAGGGTGGAGTTTATGGCTACACCTTC
CASSFRWQGGVYGYTF
>.|.|TRBV5-1|TRBJ2-7
TGCGCCAGCAGCTTGACCCCAGCCTACGAGCAGTACTTC
CASSLTPAYEQYF
>.|TRBD1|TRBV7-8|TRBJ1-1
TGTGCCAGCAGCATACAGGGGGCAAGGACTGAAGCTTTCTTT
CASSIQGARTEAFF
>.|.|TRBV30|TRBJ1-4
TGTGCCTGGAGTGTGGACAGCTTTAATGAAAAACTGTTTTTT
CAWSVDSFNEKLFF
>.|TRBD2|TRBV30|TRBJ2-5
TGTGCCTGGAGTGCGTCTAGCGGGAGGGCCAGGCAAGAGACCCAGTACTTC
CAWSASSGRARQETQYF
>many|.|TRBV19|TRBJ1-1
TGTGCCAGCGGGCCCCAAGGGGTGATGAACACTGAAGCTTTCTTT
CASGPQGVMNTEAFF
>few|.|TRBV7-2|TRBJ1-5
TGTGCCAGCAGCTTAGGGGCGGGCATGAGCAATCAGCCCCAGCATTTT
CASSLGAGMSNQPQHF
>.|TRBD1|TRBV18|TRBJ1-1
TGTGCCAGCTCAATCAACAGGGGAACCTCGAACACTGAAGCTTTCTTT
CASSINRGTSNTEAFF
>once|.|TRBV21-1|TRBJ2-7
TGTGCCAGCAGCGGTCCCAGGGGGACAGACTCCTACGAGCAGTACTTC
CASSGPRGTDSYEQYF
>.|TRBD1|TRBV27|TRBJ2-7
TGTGCCAGCACCTCATCCGGGACAGGGGTCTACGAGCAGTACTTC
CASTSSGTGVYEQYF
>.|TRBD2|TRBV2|TRBJ2-7
TGTGCCAGCAGTGTAGGCGGGAGAAGCACCTACGAGCAGTACTTC
CASSVGGRSTYEQYF
>.|TRBD2|TRBV16|TRBJ2-7
TGTGCCAGCAGCCAAGCTCCCGGGACTAGCGGGAGGGCAACAATCCTGTACGAGCAGTACTTC
CASSQAPGTSGRATILYEQYF
>.|.|TRBV5-1|TRBJ2-3
TGCGCCAGCAGCTTGGATAGAGATACGCAGTATTTT
CASSLDRDTQYF
>.|.|TRBV27|TRBJ1-1
TGTGCCAGCAGTCCGAGGACAATGGCTGAAGCTTTCTTT
CASSPRTMAEAFF
>.|.|TRBV4-1|TRBJ2-1
TGCGCCAGCAGCCAAGTAGCTAGCGAATACAATGAGCAGTTCTTC
CASSQVASEYNEQFF
>.|.|TRBV29-1|TRBJ2-6
TGCAGCGCCGCGCAGGGCCCTGGGGCCAACGTCCTGACTTTC
CSAAQGPGANVLTF
>.|TRBD1|TRBV7-3|TRBJ2-6
TGTGCCAGCAGCTTGACAGGGGGCGCTGGGGCCAACGTCCTGACTTTC
CASSLTGGAGANVLTF
>.|TRBD1|TRBV2|TRBJ1-5
TGTGCCAGCAGTGACTGGACAGGGAACAATCAGCCCCAGCATTTT
CASSDWTGNNQPQHF
>.|.|TRBV6-6|TRBJ2-7
TGTGCCAGCAGTTACGGCGGGGCCTCCTACGAGCAGTACTTC
CASSYGGASYEQYF
>.|TRBD2|TRBV7-3|TRBJ2-7
TGTGCCAGCAGCGCCGGACTAGCGGACCGCTACGAGCAGTACTTC
CASSAGLADRYEQYF
>.|TRBD2|TRBV7-9|TRBJ2-3
TGTGCCAGCAGCTTAAAGGGGTCCGGGACTAGCGGTTCAGATACGCAGTATTTT
CASSLKGSGTSGSDTQYF
>.|.|TRBV5-1|TRBJ2-1
TGCGCCAGCAGCTTGGGGGTAGGTCAGGTGACAAGTGAGCAGTTCTTC
CASSLGVGQVTSEQFF
>.|TRBD2|TRBV7-9|TRBJ2-7
TGTGCCAGCAGTCCGAAGGGGACTAGCGGGTCCTACGAGCAGTACTTC
CASSPKGTSGSYEQYF
>.|TRBD2|TRBV2|TRBJ2-5
TGTGCCAGCAGTGAACTAGCGGGACTCCAAGAGACCCAGTACTTC
CASSELAGLQETQYF
>.|.|TRBV29-1|TRBJ1-1
TGCAGCGTGCCGGGGGGCGCGTTTTTGAACACTGAAGCTTTCTTT
CSVPGGAFLNTEAFF
>.|.|TRBV4-1|TRBJ1-2
TGCGCCAGCAGCCAAGGGGACAAGATTGACTATGGCTACACCTTC
CASSQGDKIDYGYTF
>.|.|TRBV18|TRBJ1-3
TGTGCCAGCTCCCAGATGAAAGGAAACACCATATATTTT
CASSQMKGNTIYF
>.|.|TRBV29-1|TRBJ1-2
TGCAGCGTCCAGTCTAACTATGGCTACACCTTC
CSVQSNYGYTF
>.|.|TRBV5-5|TRBJ2-7
TGTGCCAGCAGCCCCGAAGGCAGGGGCTACGAGCAGTACTTC
CASSPEGRGYEQYF
>many|.|TRBV9|TRBJ2-3
TGTGCCAGCAACCAAGACTACACCACAGATACGCAGTATTTT
CASNQDYTTDTQYF
>once|.|TRBV19|TRBJ1-2
TGTGCCAGTAGCAGTACAGGCGACTATGGCTACACCTTC
CASSSTGDYGYTF
>.|TRBD2|TRBV19|TRBJ2-2
TGTGCCAGTAGTATTGGCGGGAGTGGGAACACCGGGGAGCTGTTTTTT
CASSIGGSGNTGELFF
>.|TRBD2|TRBV7-9|TRBJ2-1
TGTGCCAGCAGCCCCTCAGTTTTGGCTAGCGGCTACAATGAGCAGTTCTTC
CASSPSVLASGYNEQFF
>.|.|TRBV5-5|TRBJ2-1
TGTGCCAGCAGCCAGGTTGCTGCGATTTATGAGCAGTTCTTC
CASSQVAAIYEQFF
>.|TRBD1|TRBV11-2|TRBJ2-5
TGTGCCAGCAGCTCTCTACAGGGGGCGCAGGGAGAGACCCAGTACTTC
CASSSLQGAQGETQYF
>.|.|TRBV30|TRBJ1-2
TGTGCCTGGAGTGTACTGAAGGGAGGGGGTGGCGGCTACACCTTC
CAWSVLKGGGGGYTF
>once|.|TRBV5-4|TRBJ1-4
TGTGCCAGCAGCTCTCCCGTCGGGGGAGGGGAAAAACTGTTTTTT
CASSSPVGGGEKLFF
>.|TRBD1|TRBV6-5|TRBJ2-2
TGTGCCAGCAAACGGGACAGGGAGAACACCGGGGAGCTGTTTTTT
CASKRDRENTGELFF
>.|TRBD2|TRBV2|TRBJ2-7
TGTGCCAGCATGACTAGCGGTCCCTACGAGCAGTACTTC
CASMTSGPYEQYF
>.|TRBD1|TRBV5-1|TRBJ2-7
TGCGCCAGCACCTGGCGAGGAGAGGGGGCGGCCGAGCAGTACTTC
CASTWRGEGAAEQYF
>.|.|TRBV7-9|TRBJ1-6
TGTGCCAGCAGCGCCGTTCAGGGAAATAATTCACCCCTCCACTTT
CASSAVQGNNSPLHF
>.|.|TRBV28|TRBJ2-7
TGTGCCAGCAGAGCGGCCGGGACTGGGTACTACGAGCAGTACTTC
CASRAAGTGYYEQYF
>.|TRBD2|TRBV7-3|TRBJ2-3
TGTGCCAGCAGCCAGGGGACTAGCGCTGATACGCAGTATTTT
CASSQGTSADTQYF
>.|.|TRBV21-1|TRBJ2-5
TGTGCCAGCAGCAAAGGGCTAGCGGAAGAGACCCAGTACTTC
CASSKGLAEETQYF
>.|TRBD2|TRBV7-3|TRBJ2-2
TGTGCCAGCAGCTTAATGCTAGCGGCGGCCGGGGAGCTGTTTTTT
CASSLMLAAAGELFF
>.|TRBD2|TRBV10-3|TRBJ2-3
TGTGCCATCAGTGACGGGGGGGCGGTGGATACGCAGTATTTT
CAISDGGAVDTQYF
>.|TRBD1|TRBV19|TRBJ1-4
TGTGCCAGTAGTACCGGACAGGGGGCAAATGAAAAACTGTTTTTT
CASSTGQGANEKLFF
>.|TRBD1|TRBV15|TRBJ1-1
TGTGCCACCAGCAGGGAAGCACCGCGGACAGGGCGCTTAATTAACACTGAAGCTTTCTTT
CATSREAPRTGRLINTEAFF
>.|.|TRBV7-3|TRBJ1-4
TGTGCCAGCAGTCTCAGGGCCGCTAATGAAAAACTGTTTTTT
CASSLRAANEKLFF